A selection of T cell receptor beta chains follows, all from one sample in a study of shared clonotypes between healthy human individuals. The assay was immunoSEQ multiplex PCR, and TCRdb's table has in-frame clones only and misses some. Counted here are 1 million to 1.3 million clones, more than 75% occurring once; the ten biggest clones make up 0.5% to 0.65%. The specimen sequenced was memory CD4+ T cells from PBMCs. These receptors were obtained from a man between 18 and 35 years old in good health. Some clones in this sample may be carry-over from other donors' samples. The CDR3 runs from the conserved cysteine through the conserved F or W. Fields, in order: D gene, V gene, CDR3 length, clone size, J gene, CDR3 protein, CDR3 DNA. The D gene is left open where the match is weak. Size tells how often a clone was seen (once, few, many) or the class of an expanded clone, and some rows leave it out.

d_gene: .
v_gene: TRBV10-2
len: 15
abundance: many
j_gene: TRBJ1-1
CDR3aa: CASSSGTFRDTEAFF
CDR3nt: TGCGCCAGCAGTTCCGGGACCTTTCGGGACACTGAAGCTTTCTTT

d_gene: TRBD2
v_gene: TRBV7-3
len: 16
abundance: .
j_gene: TRBJ2-3
CDR3aa: CASSLKLAGGADTQYF
CDR3nt: TGTGCCAGCAGCTTAAAGCTAGCGGGAGGGGCAGATACGCAGTATTTT

d_gene: TRBD2
v_gene: TRBV2
len: 17
abundance: .
j_gene: TRBJ2-1
CDR3aa: CASSEEQPGLAGDEQFF
CDR3nt: TGTGCCAGCAGTGAGGAACAGCCGGGACTAGCGGGAGATGAGCAGTTCTTC

d_gene: .
v_gene: TRBV25-1
len: 12
abundance: few
j_gene: TRBJ1-1
CDR3aa: CASSEYERRAFF
CDR3nt: TGTGCCAGCAGTGAATATGAGAGAAGAGCTTTCTTT

d_gene: .
v_gene: TRBV9
len: 15
abundance: .
j_gene: TRBJ1-2
CDR3aa: CASSVAHQGSYGYTF
CDR3nt: TGTGCCAGCAGCGTAGCCCACCAGGGTAGCTATGGCTACACCTTC

d_gene: .
v_gene: TRBV11-3
len: 14
abundance: .
j_gene: TRBJ2-1
CDR3aa: CASSDNDRYNEQFF
CDR3nt: TGTGCCAGCAGCGATAATGACAGGTACAATGAGCAGTTCTTC

d_gene: TRBD1
v_gene: TRBV28
len: 14
abundance: .
j_gene: TRBJ1-5
CDR3aa: CASRTGDSNQPKHF
CDR3nt: TGTGCCAGCCGGACAGGGGATAGCAATCAGCCCAAGCATTTT

d_gene: .
v_gene: TRBV4-1
len: 13
abundance: few
j_gene: TRBJ1-5
CDR3aa: CASSQVGHQPQHF
CDR3nt: TGCGCCAGCAGCCAAGTCGGACATCAGCCCCAGCATTTT

d_gene: TRBD1
v_gene: TRBV28
len: 16
abundance: .
j_gene: TRBJ1-1
CDR3aa: CASSLGTGAGNTEAFF
CDR3nt: TGTGCCAGCAGTTTGGGGACAGGGGCCGGGAACACTGAAGCTTTCTTT

d_gene: TRBD2
v_gene: TRBV5-1
len: 15
abundance: once
j_gene: TRBJ2-2
CDR3aa: CASFGSLAGTGELFF
CDR3nt: TGCGCCAGCTTCGGCAGCCTAGCGGGGACCGGGGAGCTGTTTTTT

d_gene: .
v_gene: TRBV29-1
len: 13
abundance: .
j_gene: TRBJ1-5
CDR3aa: CSVSSGGNQPQHF
CDR3nt: TGCAGCGTCTCCTCGGGGGGCAATCAGCCACAGCATTTT

d_gene: .
v_gene: TRBV7-3
len: 15
abundance: .
j_gene: TRBJ2-3
CDR3aa: CASSLTGQGSDTQYF
CDR3nt: TGTGCCAGCAGCTTAACGGGGCAGGGAAGCGATACGCAGTATTTT

d_gene: .
v_gene: TRBV6-1
len: 15
abundance: .
j_gene: TRBJ2-1
CDR3aa: CASSDDMGFYNEQFF
CDR3nt: TGTGCCAGCAGTGACGATATGGGGTTTTACAATGAGCAGTTCTTC

d_gene: .
v_gene: TRBV7-2
len: 15
abundance: .
j_gene: TRBJ2-5
CDR3aa: CASNPSGAVLETQYF
CDR3nt: TGTGCCAGCAACCCCTCAGGGGCGGTGTTGGAGACCCAGTACTTC

d_gene: TRBD2
v_gene: TRBV18
len: 16
abundance: .
j_gene: TRBJ2-1
CDR3aa: CASSLFTSGSYNEQFF
CDR3nt: TGTGCCAGCTCCCTATTCACTAGCGGGAGTTACAATGAGCAGTTCTTC

d_gene: .
v_gene: TRBV5-1
len: 15
abundance: .
j_gene: TRBJ2-7
CDR3aa: CASSFSDGRGGEQYF
CDR3nt: TGCGCCAGCAGCTTCTCGGACGGGAGAGGGGGCGAGCAGTACTTC

d_gene: TRBD1
v_gene: TRBV5-1
len: 15
abundance: few
j_gene: TRBJ1-2
CDR3aa: CASSLVGQGDYGYTF
CDR3nt: TGCGCCAGCAGCTTGGTAGGGCAGGGGGACTATGGCTACACCTTC

d_gene: .
v_gene: TRBV2
len: 14
abundance: .
j_gene: TRBJ2-6
CDR3aa: CASTGLSGANVLTF
CDR3nt: TGTGCCAGCACAGGGTTGTCTGGGGCCAACGTCCTGACTTTC

d_gene: .
v_gene: TRBV6-1
len: 13
abundance: .
j_gene: TRBJ1-1
CDR3aa: CASFRGPNTEAFF
CDR3nt: TGTGCCAGCTTCCGGGGGCCGAACACTGAAGCTTTCTTT

d_gene: TRBD2
v_gene: TRBV30
len: 16
abundance: once
j_gene: TRBJ2-3
CDR3aa: CAWSTGLVGSTDTQYF
CDR3nt: TGTGCCTGGAGTACCGGACTAGTCGGTAGCACAGATACGCAGTATTTT

d_gene: .
v_gene: TRBV7-2
len: 14
abundance: once
j_gene: TRBJ2-7
CDR3aa: CASSSTGTSYEQYF
CDR3nt: TGTGCCAGCAGCTCCACGGGGACCTCCTACGAGCAGTACTTC

d_gene: .
v_gene: TRBV11-2
len: 14
abundance: .
j_gene: TRBJ2-3
CDR3aa: CASSQREMVDTQYF
CDR3nt: TGTGCCAGCAGCCAACGGGAGATGGTAGATACGCAGTATTTT

d_gene: TRBD2
v_gene: TRBV28
len: 15
abundance: once
j_gene: TRBJ2-1
CDR3aa: CASSPSGRPYNEQFF
CDR3nt: TGTGCCAGCAGCCCTAGCGGGAGGCCTTACAATGAGCAGTTCTTC

d_gene: .
v_gene: TRBV7-2
len: 13
abundance: .
j_gene: TRBJ1-1
CDR3aa: CASSFTTDGEAFF
CDR3nt: TGTGCCAGCAGCTTCACGACGGACGGTGAAGCTTTCTTT

d_gene: .
v_gene: TRBV20-1
len: 10
abundance: many
j_gene: TRBJ2-3
CDR3aa: CSAPLRTQYF
CDR3nt: TGCAGTGCTCCTCTGAGGACGCAGTATTTT

d_gene: TRBD2
v_gene: TRBV7-9
len: 15
abundance: .
j_gene: TRBJ2-1
CDR3aa: CASSQTSGVYNEQFF
CDR3nt: TGTGCCAGCAGTCAGACTAGCGGGGTTTACAATGAGCAGTTCTTC

d_gene: .
v_gene: TRBV29-1
len: 13
abundance: .
j_gene: TRBJ1-3
CDR3aa: CSVRLGGGNTIYF
CDR3nt: TGCAGCGTTCGGCTGGGGGGCGGAAACACCATATATTTT

d_gene: .
v_gene: TRBV6-7
len: 16
abundance: few
j_gene: TRBJ1-2
CDR3aa: CASSYSIAGADYGYTF
CDR3nt: TGTGCCAGCAGTTACTCGATTGCAGGGGCGGACTATGGCTACACCTTC

d_gene: TRBD1
v_gene: TRBV5-4
len: 16
abundance: once
j_gene: TRBJ1-1
CDR3aa: CASSLTGQGMNTEAFF
CDR3nt: TGTGCCAGCAGCTTGACGGGACAGGGGATGAACACTGAAGCTTTCTTT

d_gene: TRBD1
v_gene: TRBV5-1
len: 14
abundance: .
j_gene: TRBJ2-3
CDR3aa: CASSTGQSTDTQYF
CDR3nt: TGCGCCAGCAGCACGGGACAGAGCACAGATACGCAGTATTTT

d_gene: .
v_gene: TRBV7-3
len: 15
abundance: once
j_gene: TRBJ1-3
CDR3aa: CASSLMGSSGNTIYF
CDR3nt: TGTGCCAGCAGCTTAATGGGATCCTCTGGAAACACCATATATTTT

d_gene: .
v_gene: TRBV6-6
len: 12
abundance: once
j_gene: TRBJ2-2
CDR3aa: CASSYSAGELFF
CDR3nt: TGTGCCAGCAGTTACTCGGCCGGGGAGCTGTTTTTT

d_gene: TRBD2
v_gene: TRBV9
len: 14
abundance: few
j_gene: TRBJ2-1
CDR3aa: CASSVAQREGEQFF
CDR3nt: TGTGCCAGCAGCGTAGCCCAGCGGGAAGGTGAGCAGTTCTTC

d_gene: .
v_gene: TRBV10-3
len: 13
abundance: .
j_gene: TRBJ2-1
CDR3aa: CATRDPPGDEQFF
CDR3nt: TGTGCCACCCGGGACCCCCCAGGGGATGAGCAGTTCTTC

d_gene: .
v_gene: TRBV11-2
len: 17
abundance: .
j_gene: TRBJ2-5
CDR3aa: CASSPPLGVAQQETQYF
CDR3nt: TGTGCCAGCAGCCCGCCTTTGGGAGTAGCCCAACAAGAGACCCAGTACTTC

d_gene: .
v_gene: TRBV28
len: 11
abundance: .
j_gene: TRBJ2-5
CDR3aa: CASSSQETQYF
CDR3nt: TGTGCCAGCAGCTCCCAAGAGACCCAGTACTTC

d_gene: .
v_gene: TRBV5-1
len: 13
abundance: once
j_gene: TRBJ2-5
CDR3aa: CASSATGQETQYF
CDR3nt: TGCGCCAGCAGCGCGACAGGCCAAGAGACCCAGTACTTC

d_gene: .
v_gene: TRBV6-5
len: 13
abundance: .
j_gene: TRBJ2-5
CDR3aa: CASSYRRQETQYF
CDR3nt: TGTGCCAGCAGTTACCGGCGGCAAGAGACCCAGTACTTC

d_gene: .
v_gene: TRBV6-6
len: 16
abundance: .
j_gene: TRBJ1-1
CDR3aa: CASSYGVRYMNTEAFF
CDR3nt: TGTGCCAGCAGTTATGGGGTGAGATACATGAACACTGAAGCTTTCTTT

d_gene: TRBD1
v_gene: TRBV5-1
len: 13
abundance: few
j_gene: TRBJ2-5
CDR3aa: CASSQGTGETQYF
CDR3nt: TGCGCCAGCAGCCAAGGGACAGGAGAGACCCAGTACTTC

d_gene: .
v_gene: TRBV6-1
len: 12
abundance: .
j_gene: TRBJ2-3
CDR3aa: CASSEITDTQYF
CDR3nt: TGTGCCAGCAGTGAAATCACAGATACGCAGTATTTT

d_gene: .
v_gene: TRBV5-1
len: 14
abundance: many
j_gene: TRBJ2-3
CDR3aa: CASSLGGRTDTQYF
CDR3nt: TGCGCCAGCAGCTTGGGGGGGCGCACAGATACGCAGTATTTT

d_gene: TRBD1
v_gene: TRBV28
len: 16
abundance: .
j_gene: TRBJ2-7
CDR3aa: CASRYDLGQGAYEQYF
CDR3nt: TGTGCCAGCAGATACGATCTGGGACAGGGAGCCTACGAGCAGTACTTC

d_gene: TRBD2
v_gene: TRBV5-1
len: 14
abundance: .
j_gene: TRBJ2-5
CDR3aa: CASSRASGTETQYF
CDR3nt: TGCGCCAGCAGCCGCGCTAGCGGGACGGAGACCCAGTACTTC

d_gene: .
v_gene: TRBV7-3
len: 13
abundance: .
j_gene: TRBJ2-6
CDR3aa: CASGGPGANVLTF
CDR3nt: TGTGCCAGCGGGGGGCCTGGGGCCAACGTCCTGACTTTC

d_gene: TRBD1
v_gene: TRBV28
len: 14
abundance: .
j_gene: TRBJ2-7
CDR3aa: CASSPTGGTDEQYF
CDR3nt: TGTGCCAGCAGTCCGACAGGGGGTACGGACGAGCAGTACTTC

d_gene: .
v_gene: TRBV19
len: 15
abundance: once
j_gene: TRBJ1-3
CDR3aa: CASSSRRTSGNTIYF
CDR3nt: TGTGCCAGTAGTAGCCGAAGGACCTCTGGAAACACCATATATTTT

d_gene: .
v_gene: TRBV29-1
len: 12
abundance: once
j_gene: TRBJ1-2
CDR3aa: CSVVEGGTGYTF
CDR3nt: TGCAGCGTGGTGGAGGGGGGTACGGGCTACACCTTC

d_gene: .
v_gene: TRBV18
len: 11
abundance: .
j_gene: TRBJ1-2
CDR3aa: CASSPLSGYTF
CDR3nt: TGTGCCAGCTCACCACTAAGTGGCTACACCTTC

d_gene: TRBD1
v_gene: TRBV15
len: 14
abundance: .
j_gene: TRBJ2-6
CDR3aa: CATQGANGANVLTF
CDR3nt: TGTGCCACCCAGGGGGCGAATGGGGCCAACGTCCTGACTTTC

d_gene: .
v_gene: TRBV14
len: 17
abundance: .
j_gene: TRBJ2-7
CDR3aa: CASSPKRYGNVAYEQYF
CDR3nt: TGTGCCAGCAGCCCGAAAAGATACGGGAACGTCGCCTACGAGCAGTACTTC

d_gene: TRBD1
v_gene: TRBV7-2
len: 16
abundance: .
j_gene: TRBJ1-2
CDR3aa: CASSLVGGQWVSGYTF
CDR3nt: TGTGCCAGCAGCTTAGTCGGGGGACAGTGGGTGAGTGGCTACACCTTC

d_gene: .
v_gene: TRBV7-8
len: 16
abundance: few
j_gene: TRBJ1-5
CDR3aa: CASSLGQTLSNQPQHF
CDR3nt: TGTGCCAGCAGCTTAGGACAAACCCTTAGCAATCAGCCCCAGCATTTT

d_gene: TRBD2
v_gene: TRBV5-1
len: 17
abundance: .
j_gene: TRBJ2-7
CDR3aa: CASSPWGGGPKTYEQYF
CDR3nt: TGCGCCAGCAGCCCGTGGGGCGGGGGACCCAAGACCTACGAGCAGTACTTC

d_gene: .
v_gene: TRBV4-1
len: 15
abundance: .
j_gene: TRBJ2-1
CDR3aa: CASSQDQGHLAMQFF
CDR3nt: TGCGCCAGCAGCCAAGATCAGGGGCATCTGGCGATGCAGTTCTTC

d_gene: .
v_gene: TRBV7-8
len: 15
abundance: .
j_gene: TRBJ1-3
CDR3aa: CASSTRSGSGNTIHF
CDR3nt: TGTGCCAGCAGCACGAGATCAGGGTCTGGAAACACCATACATTTT